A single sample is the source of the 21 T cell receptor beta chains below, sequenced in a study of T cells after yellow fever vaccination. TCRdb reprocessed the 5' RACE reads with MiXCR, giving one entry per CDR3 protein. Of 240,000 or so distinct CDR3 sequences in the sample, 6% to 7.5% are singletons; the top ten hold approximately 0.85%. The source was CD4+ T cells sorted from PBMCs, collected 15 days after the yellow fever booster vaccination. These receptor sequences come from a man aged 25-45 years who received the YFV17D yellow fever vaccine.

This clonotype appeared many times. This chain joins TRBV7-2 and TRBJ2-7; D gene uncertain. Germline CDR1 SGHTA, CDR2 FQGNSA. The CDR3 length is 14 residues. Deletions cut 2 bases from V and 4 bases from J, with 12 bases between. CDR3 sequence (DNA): TGTGCCAGCAGCTTAAGGGATTCCCGTTACGAGCAGTACTTC. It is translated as CASSLRDSRYEQYF.

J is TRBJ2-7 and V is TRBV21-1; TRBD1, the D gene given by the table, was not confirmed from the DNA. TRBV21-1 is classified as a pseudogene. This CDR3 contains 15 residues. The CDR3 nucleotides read TGTGCCAGCAGCACCCGGACAGCCTCCTACGAACAGCAGTACTTC. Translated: CASSTRTASYEQQYF.

The chain's CDR3 is CASVYSGTASGEQFF. In DNA form, the CDR3 reads TGTGCCAGCGTCTATAGCGGGACGGCCTCAGGAGAGCAGTTCTTC. This chain links TRBV6-2 or TRBV6-3 with TRBJ2-1; 8 bases match TRBD2. CDR3 size: 15 residues. From germline, CDR1 is MNHEY and CDR2 SVGEGT. After removal of 8 bases from V and 10 bases from J, the junction contained 16 bases not matched to a gene.

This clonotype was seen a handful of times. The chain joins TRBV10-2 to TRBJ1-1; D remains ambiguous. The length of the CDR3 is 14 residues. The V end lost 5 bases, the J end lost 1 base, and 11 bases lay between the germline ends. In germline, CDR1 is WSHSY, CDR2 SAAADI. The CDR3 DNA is TGCGCCAGCAGTTTTGGAGAGCCGAACACTGAAGCTTTCTTT. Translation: CASSFGEPNTEAFF.

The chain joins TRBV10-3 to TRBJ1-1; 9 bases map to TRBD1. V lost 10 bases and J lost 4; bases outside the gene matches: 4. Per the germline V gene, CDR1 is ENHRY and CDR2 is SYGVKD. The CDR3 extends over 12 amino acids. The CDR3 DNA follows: TGTGCCACGGGACAGGGTGGCACTGAAGCTTTCTTT. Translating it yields CATGQGGTEAFF.

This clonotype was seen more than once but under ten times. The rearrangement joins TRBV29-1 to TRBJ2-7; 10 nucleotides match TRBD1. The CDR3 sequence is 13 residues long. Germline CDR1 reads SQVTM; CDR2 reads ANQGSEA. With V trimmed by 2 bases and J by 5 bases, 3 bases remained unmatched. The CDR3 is CSVERQGADEQYF. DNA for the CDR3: TGCAGCGTTGAAAGACAGGGGGCGGACGAGCAGTACTTC.

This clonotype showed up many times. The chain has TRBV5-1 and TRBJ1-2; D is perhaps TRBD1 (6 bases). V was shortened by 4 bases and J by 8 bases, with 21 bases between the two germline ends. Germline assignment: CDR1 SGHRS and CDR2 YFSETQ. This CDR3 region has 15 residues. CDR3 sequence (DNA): TGCGCCAGCAGCGAGCCGGGACAAGAGCTTTGGGGCTACACCTTC. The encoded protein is CASSEPGQELWGYTF. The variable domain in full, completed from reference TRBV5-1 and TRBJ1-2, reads KAGVTQTPRYLIKTRGQQVTLSCSPISGHRSVSWYQQTPGQGLQFLFEYFSETQRNKGNFPGRFSGRQFSNSRSEMNVSTLELGDSALYLCASSEPGQELWGYTFGSGTRLTVV.

CDR3 coding DNA: TGTGCCAGCAGCTTAGGGACAGGCCAATCCTACGAGCAGTACTTC. This sequence encodes CASSLGTGQSYEQYF. The gene calls are TRBV7-8 and TRBJ2-7; 7 bases are a match to TRBD1. Germline CDR1 SGHVS, CDR2 FQNEAQ. J was trimmed by 1 base and V by 1 base; bases with no gene match: 4. The CDR3 length is 15 residues.

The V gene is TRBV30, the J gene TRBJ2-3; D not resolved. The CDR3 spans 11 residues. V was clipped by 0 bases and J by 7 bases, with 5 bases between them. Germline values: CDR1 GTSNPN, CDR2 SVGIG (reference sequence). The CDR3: CAWSVTHTQYF. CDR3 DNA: TGTGCCTGGAGTGTGACACATACGCAGTATTTT.

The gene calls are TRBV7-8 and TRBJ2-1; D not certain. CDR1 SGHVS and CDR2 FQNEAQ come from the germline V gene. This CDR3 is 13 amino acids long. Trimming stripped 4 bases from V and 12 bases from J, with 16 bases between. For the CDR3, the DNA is TGTGCCAGCAGCTCGGAGACTCCGCGCTGGCAGTTCTTC. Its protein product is CASSSETPRWQFF.

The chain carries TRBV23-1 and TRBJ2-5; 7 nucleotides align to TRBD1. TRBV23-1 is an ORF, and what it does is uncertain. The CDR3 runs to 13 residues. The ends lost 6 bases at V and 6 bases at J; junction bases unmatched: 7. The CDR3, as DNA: TGCGCCAGCAGCCTTAGACAGGGTCAGACCCAGTACTTC. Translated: CASSLRQGQTQYF.

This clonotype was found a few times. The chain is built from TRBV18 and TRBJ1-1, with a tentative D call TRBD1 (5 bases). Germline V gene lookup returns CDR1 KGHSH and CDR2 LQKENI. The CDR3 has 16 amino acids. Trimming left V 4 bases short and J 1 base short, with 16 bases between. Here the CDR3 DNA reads TGTGCCAGCTCACTACAGGTCCCCCGAGGGAACACTGAAGCTTTCTTT. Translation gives CASSLQVPRGNTEAFF.

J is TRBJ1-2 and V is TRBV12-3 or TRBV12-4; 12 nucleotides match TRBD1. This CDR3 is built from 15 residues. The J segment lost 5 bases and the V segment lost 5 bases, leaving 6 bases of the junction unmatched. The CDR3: CASSGTGGARYGYTF. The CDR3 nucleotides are TGTGCCAGCAGTGGGACAGGGGGCGCCCGGTATGGCTACACCTTC.

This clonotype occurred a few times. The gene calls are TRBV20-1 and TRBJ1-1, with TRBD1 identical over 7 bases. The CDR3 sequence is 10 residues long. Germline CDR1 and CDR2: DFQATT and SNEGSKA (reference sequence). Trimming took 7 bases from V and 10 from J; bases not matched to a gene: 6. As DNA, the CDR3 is TGCAGTGTACTGACAGGGCGAGCTTTCTTT. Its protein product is CSVLTGRAFF.

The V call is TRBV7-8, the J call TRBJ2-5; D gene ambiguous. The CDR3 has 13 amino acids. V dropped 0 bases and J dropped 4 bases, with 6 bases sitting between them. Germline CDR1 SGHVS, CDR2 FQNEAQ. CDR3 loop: CASSLALGETQYF. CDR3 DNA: TGTGCCAGCAGCTTAGCGTTGGGAGAGACCCAGTACTTC.

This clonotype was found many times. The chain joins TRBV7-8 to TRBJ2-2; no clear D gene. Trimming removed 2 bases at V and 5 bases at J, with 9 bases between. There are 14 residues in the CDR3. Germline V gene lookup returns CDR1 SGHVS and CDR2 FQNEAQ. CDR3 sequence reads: CASSLLVGTGELFF. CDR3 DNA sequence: TGTGCCAGCAGCTTATTAGTAGGGACCGGGGAGCTGTTTTTT.

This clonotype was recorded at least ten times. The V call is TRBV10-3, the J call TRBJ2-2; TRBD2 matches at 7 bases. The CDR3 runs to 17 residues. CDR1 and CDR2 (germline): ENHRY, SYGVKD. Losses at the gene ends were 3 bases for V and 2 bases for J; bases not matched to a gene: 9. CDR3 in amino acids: CAISEVGGSRNTGELFF. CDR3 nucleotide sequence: TGTGCCATCAGTGAAGTGGGCGGGAGTCGCAACACCGGGGAGCTGTTTTTT.

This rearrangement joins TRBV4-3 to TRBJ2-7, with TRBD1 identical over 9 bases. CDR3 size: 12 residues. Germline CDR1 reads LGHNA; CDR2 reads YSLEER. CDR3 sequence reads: CASGTGLGEQYF. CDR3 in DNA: TGCGCGAGCGGGACAGGGTTAGGCGAGCAGTACTTC.

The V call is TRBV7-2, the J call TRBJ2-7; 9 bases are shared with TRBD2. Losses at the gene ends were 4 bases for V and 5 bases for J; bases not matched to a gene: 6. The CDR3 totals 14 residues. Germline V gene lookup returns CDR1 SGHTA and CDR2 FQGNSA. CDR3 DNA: TGTGCCAGCAGCTCCGGGACTAGCACGGACGAGCAGTACTTC. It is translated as CASSSGTSTDEQYF.

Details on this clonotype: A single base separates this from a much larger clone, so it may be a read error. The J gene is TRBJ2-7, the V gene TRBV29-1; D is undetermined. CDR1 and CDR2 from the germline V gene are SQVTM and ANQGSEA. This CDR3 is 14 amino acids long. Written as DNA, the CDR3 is TGCAGCGTTGGGTCCAGGCTTTCTTCCCTCGAGGAGTACTTC. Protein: CSVGSRLSSLEEYF.

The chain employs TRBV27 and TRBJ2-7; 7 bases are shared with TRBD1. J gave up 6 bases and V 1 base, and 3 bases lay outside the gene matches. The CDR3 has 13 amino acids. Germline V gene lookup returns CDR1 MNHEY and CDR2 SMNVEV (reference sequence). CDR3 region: CASSLLQGSEQYF. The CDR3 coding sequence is TGTGCCAGCAGTTTATTACAGGGGAGCGAGCAGTACTTC.